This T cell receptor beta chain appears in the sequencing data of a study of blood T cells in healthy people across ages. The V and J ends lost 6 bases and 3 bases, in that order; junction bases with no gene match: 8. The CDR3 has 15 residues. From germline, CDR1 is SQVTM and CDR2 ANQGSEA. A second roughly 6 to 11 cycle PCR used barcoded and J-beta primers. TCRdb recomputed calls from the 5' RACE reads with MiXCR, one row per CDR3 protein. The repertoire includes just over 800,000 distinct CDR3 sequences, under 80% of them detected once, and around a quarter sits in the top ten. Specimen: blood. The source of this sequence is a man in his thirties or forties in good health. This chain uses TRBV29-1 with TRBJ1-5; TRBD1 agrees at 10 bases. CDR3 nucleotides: TGCAGCGTAAGATCCGGGACAGGGGCCAATCAGCCCCAGCATTTT. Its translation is CSVRSGTGANQPQHF.